Each of the 22 T cell receptor beta chains below was sequenced from the same sample in a study of beta chain features in type 1 diabetes. Whole-study findings and limits: Shorter TCRB CDR3s, moderately but significantly so, were found in Type 1 diabetes patients in all four CD4+ subsets.

Every isolated RNA sample was fully reverse transcribed, so sequencing captured expressed TCRB transcripts. TCRdb's copy holds only in-frame clones and misses some; the assay was immunoSEQ multiplex PCR. The sample has 250,000 to 300,000 clones, 13% to 15% seen once. For these receptors, no antigen is known. The sample was naive CD4+ T cells from blood. These receptors were taken from a man aged 30 to 45 with type 1 diabetes.

There are a few counts of this clone. This sequence joins TRBV7-9 and TRBJ2-3; 8 bases are a match to TRBD2. The CDR3 is made up of 14 amino acids. Per germline, CDR1 SEHNR and CDR2 FQNEAQ (reference sequence). Losses at the gene ends were 5 bases for V and 4 bases for J; bases not matched to a gene: 5. The CDR3 protein is CASSVSGNADTQYF. The CDR3 nucleotides are TGTGCCAGCAGCGTTAGCGGGAACGCAGATACGCAGTATTTT.

This clone came up a few times. The chain employs TRBV5-6 and TRBJ2-1, with 7 bases that match TRBD1. The trim removed 1 base at V and 6 bases at J, leaving 7 bases unmatched. Germline values: CDR1 SGHDT, CDR2 YYEEEE. The CDR3 is made up of 15 amino acids. This chain's CDR3 is CASSLSGTVVNEQFF. The CDR3 region has the DNA TGTGCCAGCAGCTTGTCCGGGACAGTGGTCAATGAGCAGTTCTTC.

In its sample, this clone was seen a few times. The V gene is TRBV2, the J gene TRBJ1-2, with D possibly matching TRBD1 (6 bases). This CDR3 has 11 residues. CDR1 and CDR2 (germline): SNHLY, FYNNEI. Trimming cost V 8 bases and J 7 bases, with 11 bases left between them. This chain's CDR3 is CASERGGGYTF. The CDR3 DNA follows: TGTGCCAGCGAGAGGGGGGGTGGCTACACCTTC. The variable domain in full, completed from reference TRBV2 and TRBJ1-2, reads EPEVTQTPSHQVTQMGQEVILRCVPISNHLYFYWYRQILGQKVEFLVSFYNNEISEKSEIFDDQFSVERPDGSNFTLKIRSTKLEDSAMYFCASERGGGYTFGSGTRLTVV.

This clone turned up a few times. The chain is built from TRBV29-1 and TRBJ2-1, with TRBD1 identical over 8 bases. CDR1 is SQVTM, CDR2 ANQGSEA, per germline. The V and J ends lost 4 bases and 8 bases, in that order; junction bases with no gene match: 10. The CDR3 sequence is 14 residues long. DNA of the CDR3: TGCAGCGTTGGAGAGGACAGGGTAAAGGATGAGCAGTTCTTC. Translation: CSVGEDRVKDEQFF.

This clone showed up just a few times. The chain combines TRBV4-3 with TRBJ2-5; 11 bases are a match to TRBD1. The CDR3 sequence is 15 residues long. The V segment lost 1 base and the J segment 4 bases; nucleotides outside the gene matches: 2. The V gene's germline CDR1 is LGHNA and CDR2 YSLEER. DNA for the CDR3: TGCGCCAGCAGCCAAGCCGGACAGGGGGCAGAGACCCAGTACTTC. This sequence encodes CASSQAGQGAETQYF.

This clone was counted only a few times. The chain joins TRBV14 to TRBJ2-1; 7 bases match TRBD2. CDR1 and CDR2 from the germline V gene are SGHDN and FVKESK. V shed 2 bases and J 3 bases; nucleotides not matched to a gene: 1. The CDR3 is made up of 14 amino acids. The CDR3 loop reads CASSQSSGYNEQFF. The CDR3 DNA follows: TGTGCCAGCAGCCAATCTAGCGGCTACAATGAGCAGTTCTTC. The variable domain in full, with the rest retrieved from reference TRBV14 and TRBJ2-1, is EAGVTQFPSHSVIEKGQTVTLRCDPISGHDNLYWYRRVMGKEIKFLLHFVKESKQDESGMPNNRFLAERTGGTYSTLKVQPAELEDSGVYFCASSQSSGYNEQFFGPGTRLTVL.

This clone came up a few times. This rearrangement joins TRBV9 to TRBJ2-1, with 11 bases fitting TRBD2. Germline V lookup: CDR1 SGDLS, CDR2 YYNGEE. CDR3 length equals 16 residues. The junction had 7 bases not matched to a gene; V was cut back by 2 bases and J by 6 bases. The CDR3 sequence: CASSVGGTSGTNEQFF. CDR3 DNA: TGTGCCAGCAGCGTCGGGGGGACTAGCGGTACCAATGAGCAGTTCTTC.

There are a few counts of this clone. The rearrangement links TRBV5-1 to TRBJ2-7; 9 bases are a match to TRBD1. The CDR3 totals 15 residues. V was clipped by 4 bases and J by 2 bases; unmatched bases: 7. From germline, CDR1 is SGHRS and CDR2 YFSETQ. The CDR3: CASSPGTGLTYEQYF. The CDR3, as DNA: TGCGCCAGCAGCCCCGGGACAGGGCTAACCTACGAGCAGTACTTC.

This clone has more than one count but fewer than ten. The chain combines TRBV2 with TRBJ1-1; the D is unclear. Germline V gene data show CDR1 as SNHLY and CDR2 as FYNNEI. Trimming left V 5 bases short and J 1 base short, with 14 bases between. CDR3 length: 15 residues. This CDR3 is CASSMGPAKNTEAFF. CDR3 DNA sequence: TGTGCCAGCAGTATGGGCCCTGCCAAGAACACTGAAGCTTTCTTT.

V is TRBV11-2 and J is TRBJ2-1; no clear D. The CDR3 extends over 15 amino acids. The germline gives CDR1 SGHAT, CDR2 FQNNGV. The germline V and J ends were trimmed by 5 bases and 10 bases, with 21 bases remaining between them. The CDR3 spells CASSQLEAQRKEQFF. CDR3 DNA: TGTGCCAGCAGCCAGTTAGAGGCCCAGCGAAAGGAGCAGTTCTTC. The full variable domain, its missing parts supplied by reference TRBV11-2 and TRBJ2-1, is EAGVAQSPRYKIIEKRQSVAFWCNPISGHATLYWYQQILGQGPKLLIQFQNNGVVDDSQLPKDRFSAERLKGVDSTLKIQPAKLEDSAVYLCASSQLEAQRKEQFFGPGTRLTVL.

The rearrangement joins TRBV4-1 to TRBJ2-3; 8 nucleotides agree with TRBD2. The ends lost 2 bases at V and 3 bases at J; junction bases unmatched: 4. Germline CDR1 reads MGHRA; CDR2 reads YSYEKL. The CDR3 loop spans 15 amino acids. CDR3 bases: TGCGCCAGCAGCCAAAGGCGGGGGGCTACAGATACGCAGTATTTT. It specifies CASSQRRGATDTQYF.

This clone came up a few times. The V gene is TRBV4-3, the J gene TRBJ2-2, with a weak D call TRBD1 (5 bases). The V end lost 1 base, the J end lost 4 bases, and 10 bases lay between the germline ends. Germline V gene sequence: CDR1 LGHNA, CDR2 YSLEER. CDR3 size: 15 residues. This CDR3 reads CASSQVGVRTGELFF. In DNA, the CDR3 is TGCGCCAGCAGCCAAGTAGGGGTTCGCACCGGGGAGCTGTTTTTT.

In this sample, this clone turned up once. V usage is TRBV5-1 and J usage is TRBJ1-1; D unclear. CDR1 SGHRS and CDR2 YFSETQ come from the germline V gene. V was cut by 4 bases and J by 1 base, with 5 bases left in between. The CDR3 covers 12 residues. CDR3 sequence reads: CASSQENTEAFF. DNA for the CDR3: TGCGCCAGCAGCCAGGAGAACACTGAAGCTTTCTTT.

Details on this clone: Other DNA sequences from this sample encode an identical CDR3 as well. The J gene is TRBJ2-5, the V gene TRBV9; the D is unclear. CDR3 length: 15 residues. V dropped 0 bases and J dropped 4 bases, with 13 bases sitting between them. Germline V lookup: CDR1 SGDLS, CDR2 YYNGEE. CDR3 sequence: CASSVAGGSGETQYF. In DNA form, the CDR3 reads TGTGCCAGCAGCGTAGCAGGTGGAAGTGGAGAGACCCAGTACTTC.

The chain has TRBV7-8 and TRBJ2-6, with 9 bases that match TRBD1. CDR1 and CDR2 (germline): SGHVS, FQNEAQ. The CDR3 runs to 16 residues. J lost 1 base, V lost 5 bases, and 3 bases had no gene match. CDR3 in amino acids: CASSATGGSGANVLTF. CDR3 in DNA: TGTGCCAGCAGCGCGACAGGGGGATCTGGGGCCAACGTCCTGACTTTC. Supplemented by reference TRBV7-8 and TRBJ2-6, the full variable domain reads GAGVSQSPRYKVAKRGQDVALRCDPISGHVSLFWYQQALGQGPEFLTYFQNEAQLDKSGLPSDRFFAERPEGSVSTLKIQRTQQEDSAVYLCASSATGGSGANVLTFGAGSRLTVL.

The V gene is TRBV18, the J gene TRBJ2-1, with 8 bases matching TRBD2. This CDR3 comprises 15 residues. Germline CDR1 KGHSH, CDR2 LQKENI. V was clipped by 6 bases and J by 4 bases; unmatched bases: 8. CDR3 in amino acids: CASSRGLADYNEQFF. The CDR3 region has the DNA TGTGCCAGCTCGCGAGGACTAGCTGATTACAATGAGCAGTTCTTC.

The rearrangement uses TRBV4-1 and TRBJ2-5, with a tentative D call TRBD1 (6 bases). Looked up from germline, CDR1 is MGHRA and CDR2 is YSYEKL. With 2 bases removed from V and 3 bases from J, the gap between germline ends came to 16 bases. The CDR3 covers 16 residues. The CDR3: CASSQFPTGTKETQYF. In DNA, the CDR3 is TGCGCCAGCAGCCAATTTCCTACAGGGACGAAAGAGACCCAGTACTTC.

V usage is TRBV5-6 and J usage is TRBJ2-7, with 7 bases aligning to TRBD2. The CDR3 is 16 residues long. V lost 4 bases, J lost 7 bases, and 17 bases stayed unmatched. Germline V gene data show CDR1 as SGHDT and CDR2 as YYEEEE. CDR3 residues: CASSETGGRPLGEQYF. Written as DNA, the CDR3 is TGTGCCAGCAGCGAAACGGGAGGACGTCCTTTGGGGGAGCAGTACTTC.

This chain connects TRBV18 to TRBJ2-1; TRBD2 aligns across 7 bases. Germline assignment: CDR1 KGHSH and CDR2 LQKENI. CDR3 length: 15 amino acids. Losses at the gene ends were 5 bases for V and 5 bases for J; bases not matched to a gene: 9. The chain's CDR3 is CASSFERDGNNEQFF. The CDR3 DNA is TGTGCCAGCTCATTCGAGCGGGACGGAAACAATGAGCAGTTCTTC.

V and J are TRBV7-3 and TRBJ2-1, with TRBD2 matching over 8 bases. The CDR3 has 15 residues. The germline V gene encodes CDR1 SGHTA and CDR2 FQGTGA. Unmatched junction bases numbered 4, after V lost 5 bases and J lost 1 base. In DNA form, the CDR3 reads TGTGCCAGCAGCGTAGGACTAGCATCCTACAATGAGCAGTTCTTC. Translation: CASSVGLASYNEQFF.

The chain carries TRBV7-9 and TRBJ1-4, with D unresolved. Trimming took 0 bases from V and 3 from J, leaving 5 bases between them. The CDR3 covers 14 residues. Germline V gene lookup returns CDR1 SEHNR and CDR2 FQNEAQ (reference sequence). The CDR3 region is CASSLATANEKLFF. The CDR3 nucleotides read TGTGCCAGCAGCTTAGCGACTGCTAATGAAAAACTGTTTTTT.

This clone has just a few counts. The rearrangement links TRBV4-2 to TRBJ1-1, with D maybe TRBD1 (6 bases). Trimming took off 1 base at V and 5 bases at J, with 17 bases between the two ends. Germline CDR1 reads LGHNA; CDR2 reads YNFKEQ. The CDR3 has 16 residues. As DNA, the CDR3 is TGTGCCAGCAGCCAAGTGATCCGGGGGGCTGTGACTGAAGCTTTCTTT. Translated: CASSQVIRGAVTEAFF.